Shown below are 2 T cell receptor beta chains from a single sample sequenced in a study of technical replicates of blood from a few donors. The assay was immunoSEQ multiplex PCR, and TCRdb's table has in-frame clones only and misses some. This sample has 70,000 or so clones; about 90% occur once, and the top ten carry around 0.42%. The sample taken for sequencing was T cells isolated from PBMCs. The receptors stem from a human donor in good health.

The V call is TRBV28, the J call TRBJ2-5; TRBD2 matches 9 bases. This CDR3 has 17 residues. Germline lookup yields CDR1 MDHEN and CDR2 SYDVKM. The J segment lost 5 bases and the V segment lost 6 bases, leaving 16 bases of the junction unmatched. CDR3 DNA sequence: TGTGCCAGCAGCTCGCCACGTAGCGGGAGCGGGATTGAGACCCAGTACTTC. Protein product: CASSSPRSGSGIETQYF.

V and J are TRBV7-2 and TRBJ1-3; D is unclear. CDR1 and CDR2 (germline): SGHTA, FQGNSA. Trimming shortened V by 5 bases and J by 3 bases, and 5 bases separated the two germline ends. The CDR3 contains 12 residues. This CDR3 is CASSQNGNTIYF. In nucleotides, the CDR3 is TGTGCCAGCAGCCAAAATGGAAACACCATATATTTT.